This T cell receptor (beta chain) was sequenced for a study of beta chain features in type 1 diabetes. Study-level points and caveats: TCRB CDR3s were moderately but significantly shorter in Type 1 diabetes patients in all four CD4+ subsets.

This clone was seen more than once but under ten times. Its antigen is as yet unknown. The sample holds other DNA sequences that translate to the same CDR3. Every bit of the isolated RNA underwent reverse transcription, so sequencing read expressed TCRB transcripts. Assay used: immunoSEQ multiplex PCR; TCRdb lists only in-frame clones, some missing. Among about 700,000 clones listed, roughly an eighth were seen once. The germline gives CDR1 SGHRS, CDR2 YFSETQ. The germline V and J ends were trimmed by 0 bases and 2 bases, with 10 bases remaining between them. The length of the CDR3 is 15 residues. Sequencing was performed on naive CD4+ T cells from blood. The gene calls are TRBV5-1 and TRBJ2-3, with D maybe TRBD1 (5 bases). This TCR derives from a man younger than 30 with type 1 diabetes. The CDR3 protein is CASSLGQGYTDTQYF. CDR3 bases: TGCGCCAGCAGCTTGGGGCAGGGTTACACAGATACGCAGTATTTT.